This T cell receptor beta chain was obtained from a study of blood T cell repertoires in COVID-19. Study context: Some COVID-19 samples were acute and others convalescent; all came from the United States, Italy and Spain. T cells, B-cell-depleted T cells, or PBMCs provided the cDNA or gDNA that served as material.

V was clipped by 3 bases and J by 4 bases; unmatched bases: 9. Germline assignment: CDR1 LGHNA and CDR2 YNFKEQ. The CDR3 is made up of 17 amino acids. Authors' methods: Amplification from reference gene primers served as the basis for estimated nucleated cell counts. The assay was immunoSEQ multiplex PCR, and TCRdb's table has in-frame clones only and misses some. The D gene and trimming were derived from the DNA, and the V and J assignments and clone size from that table. Among some 350,000 clones listed, 65% to 85% were seen once. Source material: peripheral blood. This TCR was recovered from a man aged 25-40 years with active or convalescent COVID-19. The chain joins TRBV4-2 to TRBJ2-1; 10 bases fit TRBD2. CDR3 amino acids: CASSQALTSGAYNEQFF. CDR3 in DNA: TGTGCCAGCAGCCAGGCCCTTACTAGCGGGGCTTACAATGAGCAGTTCTTC.